This TCR beta chain appears in the sequencing data of a study of blood T cell repertoires in COVID-19. Study overall: The samples span acute and convalescent COVID-19 from the United States, Italy and Spain. The analysed material was cDNA or gDNA that came from T cells, B-cell-depleted T cells, or PBMCs.

Original processing methods: From reference gene primer amplification, estimates of nucleated cell counts were derived. Produced via immunoSEQ multiplex PCR; TCRdb's table is partial and in-frame only. The V and J calls and the clone size are those of that table, but D and trimming were determined from the DNA. Of roughly 230,000 clones listed, more than 70% are singletons. Germline CDR1 and CDR2: SGHTA and FQGNSA. Deletions cut 5 bases from V and 6 bases from J, with 23 bases between. The CDR3 runs 16 residues. The material sequenced was peripheral blood. V and J are TRBV7-2 and TRBJ2-7; TRBD2 might be the D (6 bases). The TCR comes from a woman older than 75 with acute or convalescent COVID-19. Written as DNA, the CDR3 is TGTGCCAGCAGCCCGGGGGTGGGAAGAGGAGGTCGCGAGCAGTACTTC. It yields the protein CASSPGVGRGGREQYF.